This T cell receptor beta chain was observed in a study of blood T cells in healthy people across ages. The study's findings and limits: Since the PBMCs were unsorted, naive and antigen-experienced cells could not be conclusively compared.

A few counts support this clonotype. The antigen is undetermined. A second PCR of roughly 7 to 11 cycles used a sample-barcoded 5' primer and a J-beta primer mix. TCRdb ran MiXCR on the 5' RACE reads and lists one entry per CDR3 protein. The table records about 1,400,000 distinct CDR3 sequences, roughly 40% of them present only once. Germline values: CDR1 SEHNR, CDR2 FQNEAQ (reference sequence). This CDR3 has 17 amino acids. J gave up 5 bases and V 6 bases, and 17 bases lay outside the gene matches. The chain is built from TRBV7-9 and TRBJ2-3; 7 bases match TRBD1. The specimen was blood. The receptor was isolated from a woman between 18 and 30 years old in good health. The CDR3 loop is CASRLLGTGEFGDTQYF. The CDR3 region has the DNA TGTGCCAGCAGACTCTTAGGAACAGGGGAATTCGGAGATACGCAGTATTTT.